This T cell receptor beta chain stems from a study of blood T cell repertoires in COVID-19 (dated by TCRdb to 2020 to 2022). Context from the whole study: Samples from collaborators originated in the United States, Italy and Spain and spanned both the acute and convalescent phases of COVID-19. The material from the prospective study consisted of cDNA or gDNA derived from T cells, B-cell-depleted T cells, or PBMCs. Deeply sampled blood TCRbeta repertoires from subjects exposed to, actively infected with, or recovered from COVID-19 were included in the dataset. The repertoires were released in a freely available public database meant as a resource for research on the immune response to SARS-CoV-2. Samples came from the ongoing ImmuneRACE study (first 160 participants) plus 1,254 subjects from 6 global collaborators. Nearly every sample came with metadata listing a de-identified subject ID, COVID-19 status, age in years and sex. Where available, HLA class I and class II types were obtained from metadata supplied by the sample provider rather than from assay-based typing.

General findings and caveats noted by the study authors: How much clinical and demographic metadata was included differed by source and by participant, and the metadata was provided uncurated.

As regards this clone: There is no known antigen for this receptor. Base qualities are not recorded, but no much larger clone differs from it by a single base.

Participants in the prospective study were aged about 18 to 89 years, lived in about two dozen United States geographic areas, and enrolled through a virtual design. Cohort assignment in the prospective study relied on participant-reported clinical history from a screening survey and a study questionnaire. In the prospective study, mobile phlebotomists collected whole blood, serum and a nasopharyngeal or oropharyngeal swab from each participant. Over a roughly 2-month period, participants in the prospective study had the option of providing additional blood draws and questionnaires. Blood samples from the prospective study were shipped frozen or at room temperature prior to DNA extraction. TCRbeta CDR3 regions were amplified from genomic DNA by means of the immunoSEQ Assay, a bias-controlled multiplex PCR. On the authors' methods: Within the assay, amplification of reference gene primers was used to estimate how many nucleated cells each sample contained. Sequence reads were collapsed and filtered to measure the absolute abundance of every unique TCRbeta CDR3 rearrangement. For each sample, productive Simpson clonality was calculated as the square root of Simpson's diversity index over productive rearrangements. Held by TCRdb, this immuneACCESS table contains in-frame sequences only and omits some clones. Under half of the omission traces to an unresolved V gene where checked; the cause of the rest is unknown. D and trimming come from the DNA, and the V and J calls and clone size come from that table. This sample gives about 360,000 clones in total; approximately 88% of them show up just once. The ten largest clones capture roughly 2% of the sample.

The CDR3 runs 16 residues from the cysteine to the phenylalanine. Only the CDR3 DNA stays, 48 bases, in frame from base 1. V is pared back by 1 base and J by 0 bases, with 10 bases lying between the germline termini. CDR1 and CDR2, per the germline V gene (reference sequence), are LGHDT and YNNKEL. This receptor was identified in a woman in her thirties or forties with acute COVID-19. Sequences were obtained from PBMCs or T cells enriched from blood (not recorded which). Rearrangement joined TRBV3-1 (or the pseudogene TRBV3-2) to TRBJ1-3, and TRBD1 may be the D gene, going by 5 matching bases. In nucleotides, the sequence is TGTGCCAGCAGCCAAGTAACAGGTCGCTCTGGAAACACCATATATTTT. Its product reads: CASSQVTGRSGNTIYF.